This entry is about one TCR beta chain. TCRdb recomputed calls from the PCR reads with MiXCR, one row per CDR3 protein. Of around 100,000 distinct CDR3 sequences listed, under 40% are singletons. Each library that profiled naive CD8 cells came from around 20,000 to 990,000 sorted cells with 10%, 30% or 50% RNA. Looked up from germline, CDR1 is MNHEY and CDR2 is SMNVEV (reference sequence). This CDR3 is built from 14 residues. V was pared by 2 bases and J by 6 bases, with 11 bases between. The data stem from a study of molecular identifiers for immune sequencing clone quantification. Sequences were obtained from naive CD8+ T cells from blood, with Jurkat cell RNA spiked in. Subset described: FACS-sorted CD8+CD4-CCR7+CD45RA+ naive T cells. This chain joins TRBV27 and TRBJ1-5, with a possible D match to TRBD1 (5 bases). The TCR sequence derives from a human donor in good health. Some libraries in this study had Jurkat cell RNA spiked in. The DNA for the CDR3 is TGTGCCAGCAGTTTAGGGCAGGGAGGTCAGCCCCAGCATTTT. Protein: CASSLGQGGQPQHF.